The clone carrying this TCR beta chain was counted ten times or more. The sample is drawn from a study of molecular identifiers for immune sequencing clone quantification. From germline, CDR1 is LGHNA and CDR2 YSLEER. The CDR3 runs to 17 residues. V was clipped by 0 bases and J by 2 bases, with 15 bases between them. Using its own MiXCR run on the PCR reads, TCRdb lists one record per CDR3 protein. The sample records over 600,000 distinct CDR3 sequences, 20% being singletons. Sequences were obtained from naive CD8+ T cells from blood, with Jurkat cell RNA spiked in. Noted subset: FACS-sorted CD8+CD4-CCR7+CD45RA+ naive T cells. The chain carries TRBV4-3 and TRBJ2-3; D may be TRBD2 (5 bases). The source is a human donor in good health. Some libraries in this study had Jurkat cell RNA spiked in. CDR3 protein: CASSQDFDREITDTQYF. Here the CDR3 DNA reads TGCGCCAGCAGCCAAGATTTTGATCGGGAAATCACAGATACGCAGTATTTT.